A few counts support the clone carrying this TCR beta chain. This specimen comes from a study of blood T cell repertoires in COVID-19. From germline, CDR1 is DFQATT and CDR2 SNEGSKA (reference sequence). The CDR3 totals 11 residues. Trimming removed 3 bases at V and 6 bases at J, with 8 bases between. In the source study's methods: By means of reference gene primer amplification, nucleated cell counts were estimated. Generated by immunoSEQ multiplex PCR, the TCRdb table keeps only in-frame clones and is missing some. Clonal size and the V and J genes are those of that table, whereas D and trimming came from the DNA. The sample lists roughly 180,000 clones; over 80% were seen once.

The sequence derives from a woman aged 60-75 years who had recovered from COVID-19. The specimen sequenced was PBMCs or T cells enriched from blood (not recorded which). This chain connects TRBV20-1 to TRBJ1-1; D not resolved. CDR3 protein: CSARYISEAFF. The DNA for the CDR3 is TGCAGTGCTAGGTACATCTCTGAAGCTTTCTTT.